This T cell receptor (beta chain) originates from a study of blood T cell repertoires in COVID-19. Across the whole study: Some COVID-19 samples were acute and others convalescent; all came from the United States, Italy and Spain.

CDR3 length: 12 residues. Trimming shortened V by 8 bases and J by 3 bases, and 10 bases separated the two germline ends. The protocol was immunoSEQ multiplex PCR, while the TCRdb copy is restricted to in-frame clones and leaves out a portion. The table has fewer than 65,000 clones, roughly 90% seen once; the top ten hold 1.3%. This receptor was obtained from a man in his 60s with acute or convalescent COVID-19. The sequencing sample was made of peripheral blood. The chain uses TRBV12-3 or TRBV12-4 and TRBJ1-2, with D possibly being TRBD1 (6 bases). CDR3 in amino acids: CASYGQYYGYTF. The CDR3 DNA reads TGTGCCAGCTATGGACAGTACTATGGCTACACCTTC.